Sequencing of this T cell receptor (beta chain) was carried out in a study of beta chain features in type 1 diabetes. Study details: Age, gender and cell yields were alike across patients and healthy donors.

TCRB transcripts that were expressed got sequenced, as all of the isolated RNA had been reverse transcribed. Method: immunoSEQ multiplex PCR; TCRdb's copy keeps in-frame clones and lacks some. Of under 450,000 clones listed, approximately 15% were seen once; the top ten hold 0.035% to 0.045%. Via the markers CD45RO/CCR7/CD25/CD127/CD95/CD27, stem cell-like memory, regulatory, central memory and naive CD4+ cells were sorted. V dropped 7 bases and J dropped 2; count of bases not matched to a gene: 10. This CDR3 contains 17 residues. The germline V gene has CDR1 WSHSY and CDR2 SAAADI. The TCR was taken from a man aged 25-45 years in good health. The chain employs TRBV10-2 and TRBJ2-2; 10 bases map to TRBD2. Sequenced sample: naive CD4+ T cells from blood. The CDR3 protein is CASKRTSGDHNTGELFF. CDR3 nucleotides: TGCGCCAGCAAACGGACTAGCGGAGATCACAACACCGGGGAGCTGTTTTTT.